The entry that follows covers one TCR beta chain sequence. What it binds is unknown. CDR1 GTSNPN and CDR2 SVGIG come from the germline V gene (reference sequence). CDR3 length equals 14 residues. Trimming removed 4 bases from V and 1 base from J, with 13 bases in between. This record comes from a study of T cell responses to AZD1222 COVID-19 vaccine. Assay: immunoSEQ multiplex PCR; the TCRdb copy retains only in-frame clones and omits some. The top ten clones hold less than 4.5% of a sample with under 200,000 clones, approximately 90% of them seen once. Study-wide results and limits: Nearly half of spike-specific TCRs reportedly go after variant regions that carry no mutations.

J is TRBJ1-2 and V is TRBV30; the D is unclear. The sequence came from an adult who received the MenACWY meningococcal vaccine as a control. The sequences come from peripheral blood, collected 28 days after the second dose of the MenACWY control vaccine. The CDR3 DNA follows: TGTGCCTGGACCACGGCCAGACTTAACTATGGCTACACCTTC. Translated: CAWTTARLNYGYTF.